This entry lists 28 T cell receptor beta chains sequenced from one sample in a study of vaccination and CD4 T cells after COVID-19. The Oncomine TCR Beta short-read assay sequenced DNA from cultured CD4+ T cells. Cultured CD4+ T cells yielded the extracted genomic DNA. TCRdb re-analysed the PCR reads in MiXCR, keeping a single row per CDR3 protein. The sample consists of 8,500 to 9,500 distinct CDR3 sequences, about 30% of them appearing once. Documented treatment: approximately 9-day PBMC culture with coronavirus spike peptide pools or control peptides (ViraFEST assay). Researchers collected the unexposed donor's CD4+ T cells before the COVID-19 pandemic (2011-2018). The antigens of these receptors remain unknown. Sequencing was done on a sample of CD4+ T cells from blood, cultured in vitro. These receptors were taken from a human donor in good health.

This clonotype was seen a handful of times. J is TRBJ1-2 and V is TRBV25-1; 11 positions agree with TRBD1. Germline assignment: CDR1 MGHDK and CDR2 SYGVNS. CDR3 length equals 14 residues. V lost 3 bases and J lost 8; bases outside the gene matches: 5. The CDR3 region is CASSDPRTGGGYTF. CDR3 DNA: TGTGCCAGCAGTGATCCCCGGACAGGGGGCGGCTACACCTTC.

The chain combines TRBV4-3 with TRBJ1-3; D not certain. V lost 4 bases to trimming and J lost 0 bases, with 7 bases between them. CDR3 size: 14 residues. Germline CDR1 reads LGHNA; CDR2 reads YSLEER. CDR3 amino acids: CASSREASGNTIYF. The CDR3 DNA sequence: TGCGCCAGCAGCCGCGAGGCCTCTGGAAACACCATATATTTT.

The chain carries TRBV10-3 and TRBJ1-2; TRBD1 aligns across 9 bases. This CDR3 spans 14 amino acids. Germline V gene sequence: CDR1 ENHRY, CDR2 SYGVKD. V was clipped by 4 bases and J by 4 bases; unmatched bases: 4. The DNA of the CDR3 is TGTGCCATCAGTGGGGACAGGGTAGTCTATGGCTACACCTTC. It codes for CAISGDRVVYGYTF.

J is TRBJ1-1 and V is TRBV9, with a weak D call TRBD1 (5 bases). Trimming took 3 bases from V and 0 from J, leaving 12 bases between them. Germline V gene data show CDR1 as SGDLS and CDR2 as YYNGEE. The length of the CDR3 is 15 residues. CDR3 loop: CASSAREGMNTEAFF. CDR3 bases: TGTGCCAGCAGCGCCCGGGAGGGGATGAACACTGAAGCTTTCTTT.

The V and J genes are TRBV6-4 and TRBJ2-1; the D is unclear. CDR1 MRHNA and CDR2 SNTAGT come from the germline V gene. CDR3 size: 15 residues. V was clipped by 6 bases and J by 4 bases, with 16 bases between them. CDR3 region: CASSPSRLAYNEQFF. DNA of the CDR3: TGTGCCAGCAGCCCCTCCAGGCTCGCGTACAATGAGCAGTTCTTC.

In regard to this clonotype: A junction end diverges from the germline sequence, so it may reflect a read error. The gene calls are TRBV7-7 and TRBJ2-2, with 8 positions matching TRBD2. Germline-derived CDR1 and CDR2 are SSHAT and FNYEAQ (reference sequence). CDR3 length equals 14 residues. The chain's CDR3 is CASSRRGGTGELFF. DNA for the CDR3: TGTGCTAGCAGTCGACGGGGGGGAACCGGGGAGCTGTTTTTT.

The chain joins TRBV5-8 to TRBJ2-1; TRBD2 agrees at 7 bases. V lost 10 bases, J lost 7 bases, and 11 bases stayed unmatched. The CDR3 length is 13 residues. The germline gives CDR1 SGHTS, CDR2 YDEGEE. Here the CDR3 reads CAGERGRDNEQFF. The CDR3 DNA is TGTGCCGGAGAGCGGGGCAGAGATAATGAGCAGTTCTTC. Supplemented by reference TRBV5-8 and TRBJ2-1, the full variable domain reads EAGVTQSPTHLIKTRGQQATLRCSPISGHTSVYWYQQALGLGLQFLLWYDEGEERNRGNFPPRFSGRQFPNYSSELNVNALELEDSALYLCAGERGRDNEQFFGPGTRLTVL.

This clonotype was counted a few times. The gene calls are TRBV24-1 and TRBJ1-1, with D possibly matching TRBD1 (6 bases). The CDR3 runs 13 residues. The germline V and J ends were trimmed by 11 bases and 0 bases, with 12 bases remaining between them. The germline CDR1 and CDR2 sequences are KGHDR and SFDVKD. CDR3 amino acids: CARTGHMNTEAFF. Written as DNA, the CDR3 is TGTGCCAGGACGGGACATATGAACACTGAAGCTTTCTTT.

This clonotype was detected only a few times. This chain links TRBV6-5 with TRBJ1-2, with a tentative D call TRBD1 (6 bases). This CDR3 is 16 amino acids long. Deletions cut 0 bases from V and 4 bases from J, with 15 bases between. The germline CDR1 and CDR2 sequences are MNHEY and SVGAGI. CDR3 loop: CASSYSTGAASYGYTF. In DNA form, the CDR3 reads TGTGCCAGCAGTTACTCCACGGGGGCAGCTAGCTATGGCTACACCTTC.

Only a few counts were recorded for this clonotype. V gene TRBV7-2 combines with J gene TRBJ1-2; weak D call: TRBD1 (6 bases). Trimming took 2 bases from V and 8 from J, leaving 15 bases between them. Germline CDR1 reads SGHTA; CDR2 reads FQGNSA. CDR3 size: 14 residues. CDR3 in amino acids: CASSLFGGRGGYTF. Here the CDR3 DNA reads TGTGCCAGCAGCTTATTTGGGGGGCGCGGAGGCTACACCTTC.

This clonotype appeared a few times. The rearrangement joins TRBV28 to TRBJ2-3, with TRBD2 matching over 10 bases. J was trimmed by 4 bases and V by 2 bases; bases with no gene match: 3. CDR1 and CDR2 from the germline V gene are MDHEN and SYDVKM. The CDR3 loop spans 15 amino acids. CDR3 bases: TGTGCCAGCAGTTTAGCTAGCGGGAGTCCAGATACGCAGTATTTT. Translated, it gives CASSLASGSPDTQYF.

The count of this clonotype is one. The chain combines TRBV28 with TRBJ2-1; the match to TRBD2 covers 8 bases. Germline assignment: CDR1 MDHEN and CDR2 SYDVKM. The junction had 13 bases not matched to a gene; V was cut back by 7 bases and J by 8 bases. The CDR3 totals 15 residues. CDR3 nucleotide sequence: TGTGCCAGCATAAACGCGGGAGGCCCTTTTGATGAGCAGTTCTTC. Protein sequence: CASINAGGPFDEQFF. The entire variable domain, with the rest obtained from reference TRBV28 and TRBJ2-1, is as follows: DVKVTQSSRYLVKRTGEKVFLECVQDMDHENMFWYRQDPGLGLRLIYFSYDVKMKEKGDIPEGYSVSREKKERFSLILESASTNQTSMYLCASINAGGPFDEQFFGPGTRLTVL.

The J gene is TRBJ2-7, the V gene TRBV6-1; possible D gene TRBD1, 7 bases. Trimming took 8 bases from V and 4 from J, leaving 21 bases between them. Germline V gene sequence: CDR1 MNHNS, CDR2 SASEGT. This CDR3 spans 15 amino acids. In DNA form, the CDR3 reads TGTGCCAGCTCTTCGGGCAGGGGGGTCGGGTACGAGCAGTACTTC. Its protein is CASSSGRGVGYEQYF.

The DNA of the CDR3 is TGTGCCAGCAGTGATCGGATGGGCTATGGCTACACCTTC. It codes for CASSDRMGYGYTF. The chain uses TRBV2 and TRBJ1-2; D remains unclear. This CDR3 is built from 13 residues. The germline V and J ends were trimmed by 3 bases and 4 bases, with 9 bases remaining between them. Germline V CDR1 and CDR2: SNHLY, FYNNEI.

This clonotype has a handful of counts. The chain couples TRBV27 to TRBJ1-2, with 11 bases matching TRBD1. The CDR3 has 17 amino acids. The J segment lost 7 bases and the V segment lost 6 bases, leaving 16 bases of the junction unmatched. Germline V gives CDR1 MNHEY, CDR2 SMNVEV (reference sequence). The CDR3 here is CASSLRGQGGEEGGYTF. The CDR3 bases are TGTGCCAGCAGCCTTAGGGGACAGGGGGGGGAAGAGGGTGGCTACACCTTC.

This sequence joins TRBV14 and TRBJ2-2; 12 bases match TRBD2. Germline V gives CDR1 SGHDN, CDR2 FVKESK. This CDR3 comprises 15 residues. V lost 5 bases, J lost 4 bases, and 2 bases stayed unmatched. CDR3 residues: CASSGGLAGTGELFF. The CDR3 DNA reads as TGTGCCAGCAGCGGGGGACTAGCGGGCACCGGGGAGCTGTTTTTT.

V is TRBV15 and J is TRBJ1-2; 8 bases map to TRBD1. In germline, CDR1 is LNHNV, CDR2 YYDKDF (reference sequence). Trimming cost V 2 bases and J 2 bases; bases outside gene matches: 7. This CDR3 region has 16 residues. As DNA, the CDR3 is TGTGCCACCAGCAGATCTTCGCGGACAGGGAACTATGGCTACACCTTC. This encodes CATSRSSRTGNYGYTF.

The V and J genes are TRBV27 and TRBJ1-5; D might be TRBD1 (5 bases). The germline V gene has CDR1 MNHEY and CDR2 SMNVEV (reference sequence). V was pared by 2 bases and J by 4 bases, with 9 bases between. This CDR3 has 14 residues. For the CDR3, the DNA is TGTGCCAGCAGTTTAAGACAGACTAATCAGCCCCAGCATTTT. This sequence encodes CASSLRQTNQPQHF.

In this sample, this clonotype turned up a few times. The genes are TRBV7-2 and TRBJ2-7, with 9 bases fitting TRBD2. The CDR3 consists of 15 residues. Germline CDR1 and CDR2: SGHTA and FQGNSA. Germline trimming cut 0 bases from V and 2 bases from J; bases unmatched to any gene: 2. In DNA, the CDR3 is TGTGCCAGCAGCTTAGCACCTAGCGGGACCTACGAGCAGTACTTC. Its protein product is CASSLAPSGTYEQYF.

The CDR3 DNA reads TGTGCCAGCAGTTACTCGACAGGGGAGGGGGACACTGAAGCTTTCTTT. As protein: CASSYSTGEGDTEAFF. J is TRBJ1-1 and V is TRBV6-2 or TRBV6-3; 8 positions match TRBD1. The V segment lost 0 bases and the J segment 3 bases; nucleotides outside the gene matches: 6. CDR1 MNHEY and CDR2 SVGEGT come from the germline V gene. The CDR3 runs to 16 residues.

This clonotype was seen more than once but under ten times. The V gene is TRBV4-3, the J gene TRBJ2-7; D gene unclear. CDR1 and CDR2 (germline): LGHNA, YSLEER. The CDR3 contains 18 residues. V lost 0 bases, J lost 3 bases, and 21 bases lay in between. DNA for the CDR3: TGCGCCAGCAGCCAAGAATTGGGCATCGGCGCCCCTTTCTACGAGCAGTACTTC. Translated, it gives CASSQELGIGAPFYEQYF.

V usage is TRBV4-1 and J usage is TRBJ1-2; a possible D gene is TRBD1 (5 bases). CDR1 MGHRA and CDR2 YSYEKL come from the germline V gene. V was clipped by 1 base and J by 6 bases, with 15 bases between them. The CDR3 runs 15 residues. The CDR3 DNA reads TGCGCCAGCAGCCAAGTTGGGGACCCTGGAGATGGCTACACCTTC. This sequence encodes CASSQVGDPGDGYTF.

The CDR3 DNA reads as TGTGCCAGCAGTTCCCTCCAGGGGGGCTCGTCCGGGTACGAGCAGTACTTC. It encodes CASSSLQGGSSGYEQYF. The chain has TRBV28 and TRBJ2-7; TRBD1 is a possible D gene (7 bases). This CDR3 comprises 17 residues. Trimming stripped 4 bases from V and 4 bases from J, with 23 bases between. Germline V gives CDR1 MDHEN, CDR2 SYDVKM. Drawing the rest from reference TRBV28 and TRBJ2-7, the complete variable domain is DVKVTQSSRYLVKRTGEKVFLECVQDMDHENMFWYRQDPGLGLRLIYFSYDVKMKEKGDIPEGYSVSREKKERFSLILESASTNQTSMYLCASSSLQGGSSGYEQYFGPGTRLTVT.

The rearrangement uses TRBV7-2 and TRBJ1-3; TRBD1 matches 7 bases. V shed 0 bases, J shed 4 bases, and the junction held 9 bases outside the gene matches. Germline CDR1 and CDR2: SGHTA and FQGNSA. This CDR3 region has 17 residues. CDR3 residues: CASSLATGLGGGNTIYF. CDR3 bases: TGTGCCAGCAGCTTAGCGACAGGGTTAGGGGGCGGAAACACCATATATTTT.

The chain combines TRBV7-2 with TRBJ2-5, with D perhaps being TRBD1 or TRBD2 (5 bases each). This CDR3 spans 11 amino acids. CDR1 and CDR2 (germline): SGHTA, FQGNSA. Trimming took 3 bases from V and 8 from J, leaving 7 bases between them. CDR3 DNA: TGTGCCAGCAGCTTGGGACGAACCCAGTACTTC. Its protein is CASSLGRTQYF.

This chain connects TRBV6-2 or TRBV6-3 to TRBJ2-3, with a tentative D call TRBD1 (5 bases). From germline, CDR1 is MNHEY and CDR2 SVGEGT. V was pared by 6 bases and J by 4 bases, with 20 bases between. This CDR3 spans 16 amino acids. CDR3 protein: CASRPGRVREADTQYF. CDR3 coding DNA: TGTGCCAGCAGACCCGGTCGGGTCAGGGAAGCAGATACGCAGTATTTT.

The chain has TRBV12-3 or TRBV12-4 and TRBJ2-1; 10 positions match TRBD2. J lost 4 bases, V lost 6 bases, and 6 bases had no gene match. This CDR3 is built from 15 residues. CDR3 coding DNA: TGTGCCAGCAGCATTCTAGCGGGAGCTTACAATGAGCAGTTCTTC. The encoded protein is CASSILAGAYNEQFF.

This chain uses TRBV9 with TRBJ1-2; D is unresolved. This CDR3 has 15 amino acids. The germline V and J ends were trimmed by 0 bases and 4 bases, with 13 bases remaining between them. CDR1 and CDR2 from the germline V gene are SGDLS and YYNGEE. Here the CDR3 DNA reads TGTGCCAGCAGCGTAGGGGTAGAGGCCCTCTATGGCTACACCTTC. It codes for CASSVGVEALYGYTF.